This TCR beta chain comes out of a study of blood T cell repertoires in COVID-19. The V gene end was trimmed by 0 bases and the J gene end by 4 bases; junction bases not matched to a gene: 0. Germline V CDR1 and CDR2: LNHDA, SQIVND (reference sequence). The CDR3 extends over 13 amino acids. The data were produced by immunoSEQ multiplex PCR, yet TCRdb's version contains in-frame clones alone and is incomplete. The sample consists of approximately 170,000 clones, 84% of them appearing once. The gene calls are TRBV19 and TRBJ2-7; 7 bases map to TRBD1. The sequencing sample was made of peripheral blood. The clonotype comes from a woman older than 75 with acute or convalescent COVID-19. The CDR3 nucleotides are TGTGCCAGTAGTATAGACAGGGGGTACGAGCAGTACTTC. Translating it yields CASSIDRGYEQYF.